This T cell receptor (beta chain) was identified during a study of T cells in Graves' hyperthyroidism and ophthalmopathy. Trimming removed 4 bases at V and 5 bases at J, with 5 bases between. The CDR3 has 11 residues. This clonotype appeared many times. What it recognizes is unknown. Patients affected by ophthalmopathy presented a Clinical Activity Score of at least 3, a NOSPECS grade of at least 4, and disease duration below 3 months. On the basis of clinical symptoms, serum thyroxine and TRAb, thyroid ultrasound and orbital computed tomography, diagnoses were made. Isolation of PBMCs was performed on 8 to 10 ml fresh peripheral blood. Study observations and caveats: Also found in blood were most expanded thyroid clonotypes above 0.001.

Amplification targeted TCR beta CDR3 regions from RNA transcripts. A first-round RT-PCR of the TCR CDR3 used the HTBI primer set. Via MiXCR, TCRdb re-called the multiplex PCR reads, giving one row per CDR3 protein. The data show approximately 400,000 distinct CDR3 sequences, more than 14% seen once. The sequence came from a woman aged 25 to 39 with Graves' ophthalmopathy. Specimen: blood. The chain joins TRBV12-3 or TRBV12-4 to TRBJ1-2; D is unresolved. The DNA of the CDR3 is TGTGCCAGCAGTTCGGTGTATGGCTACACCTTC. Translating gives CASSSVYGYTF.